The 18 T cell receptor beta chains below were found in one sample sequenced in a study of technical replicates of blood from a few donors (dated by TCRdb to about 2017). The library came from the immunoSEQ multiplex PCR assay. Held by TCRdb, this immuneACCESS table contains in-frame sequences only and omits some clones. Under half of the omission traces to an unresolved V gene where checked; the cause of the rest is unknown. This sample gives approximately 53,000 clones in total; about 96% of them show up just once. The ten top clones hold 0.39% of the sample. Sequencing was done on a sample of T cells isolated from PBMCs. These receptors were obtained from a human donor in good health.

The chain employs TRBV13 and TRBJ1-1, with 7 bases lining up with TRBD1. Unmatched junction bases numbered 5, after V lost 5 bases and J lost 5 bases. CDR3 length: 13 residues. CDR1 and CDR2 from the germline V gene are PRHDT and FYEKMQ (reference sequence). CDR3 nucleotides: TGTGCCAGCAGCGAGGACAGGAATACTGAAGCTTTCTTT. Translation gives CASSEDRNTEAFF.

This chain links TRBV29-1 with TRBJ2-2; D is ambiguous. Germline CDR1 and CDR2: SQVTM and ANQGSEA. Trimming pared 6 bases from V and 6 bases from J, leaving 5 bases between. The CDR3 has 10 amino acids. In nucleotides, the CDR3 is TGCAGCGTCAGGTCCGGGGAGCTGTTTTTT. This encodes CSVRSGELFF.

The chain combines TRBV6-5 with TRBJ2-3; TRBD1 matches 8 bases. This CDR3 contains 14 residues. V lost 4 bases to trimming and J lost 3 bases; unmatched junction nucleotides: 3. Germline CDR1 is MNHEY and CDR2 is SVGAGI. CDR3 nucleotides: TGTGCCAGCAGTTGGACAGGGCGTACAGATACGCAGTATTTT. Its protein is CASSWTGRTDTQYF.

The CDR3 reads CASSLPDRSLYEQYF. The CDR3, as DNA: TGTGCCAGCAGCCTACCAGACAGGTCCCTTTACGAGCAGTACTTC. The chain recombines TRBV6-4 with TRBJ2-7; the D gene is possibly TRBD1 (6 bases). This CDR3 has 15 amino acids. V lost 6 bases and J lost 4, with 19 bases in between. Germline values: CDR1 MRHNA, CDR2 SNTAGT.

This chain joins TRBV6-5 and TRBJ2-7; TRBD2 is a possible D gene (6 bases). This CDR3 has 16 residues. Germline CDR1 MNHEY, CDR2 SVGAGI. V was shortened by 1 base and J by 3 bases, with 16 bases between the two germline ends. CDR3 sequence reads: CASSYYNLGGYYEQYF. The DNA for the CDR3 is TGTGCCAGCAGTTACTACAACCTCGGGGGTTACTACGAGCAGTACTTC.

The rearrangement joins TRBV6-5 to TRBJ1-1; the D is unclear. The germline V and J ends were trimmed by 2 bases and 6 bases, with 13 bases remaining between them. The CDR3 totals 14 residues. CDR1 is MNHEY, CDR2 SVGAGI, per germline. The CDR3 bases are TGTGCCAGCAGTTACATTACACGGGATCCTGAAGCTTTCTTT. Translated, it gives CASSYITRDPEAFF.

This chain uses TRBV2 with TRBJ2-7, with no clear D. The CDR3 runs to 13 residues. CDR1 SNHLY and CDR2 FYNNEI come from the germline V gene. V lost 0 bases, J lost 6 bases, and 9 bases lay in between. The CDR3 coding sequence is TGTGCCAGCAGTGAAGCGCGCTCTTCCGAGCAGTACTTC. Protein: CASSEARSSEQYF.

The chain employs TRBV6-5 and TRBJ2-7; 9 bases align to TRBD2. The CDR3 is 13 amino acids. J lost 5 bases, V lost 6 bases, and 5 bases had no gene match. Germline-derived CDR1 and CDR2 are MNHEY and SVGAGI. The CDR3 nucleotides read TGTGCCAGCAGCCAAGGGACTAGCAACGAGCAGTACTTC. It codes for CASSQGTSNEQYF.

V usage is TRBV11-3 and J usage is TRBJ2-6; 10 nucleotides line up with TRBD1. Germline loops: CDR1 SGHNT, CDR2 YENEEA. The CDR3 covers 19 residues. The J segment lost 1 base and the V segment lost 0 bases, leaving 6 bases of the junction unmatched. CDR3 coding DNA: TGTGCCAGCAGCTTAGAATGGGGACAGGGGCAATCTGGGGCCAACGTCCTGACTTTC. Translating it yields CASSLEWGQGQSGANVLTF.

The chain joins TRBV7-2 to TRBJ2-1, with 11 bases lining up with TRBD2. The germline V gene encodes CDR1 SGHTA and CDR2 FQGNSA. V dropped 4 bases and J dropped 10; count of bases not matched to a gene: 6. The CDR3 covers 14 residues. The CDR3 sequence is CASSSQLAGVEQFF. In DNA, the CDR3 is TGTGCCAGCAGCTCGCAACTAGCGGGAGTCGAGCAGTTCTTC.

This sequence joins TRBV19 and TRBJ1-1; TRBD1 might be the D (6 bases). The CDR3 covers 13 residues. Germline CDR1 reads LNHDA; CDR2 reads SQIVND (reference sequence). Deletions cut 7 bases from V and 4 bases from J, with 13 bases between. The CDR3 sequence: CASNQGRGTEAFF. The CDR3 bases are TGTGCCAGTAATCAGGGGAGAGGCACTGAAGCTTTCTTT.

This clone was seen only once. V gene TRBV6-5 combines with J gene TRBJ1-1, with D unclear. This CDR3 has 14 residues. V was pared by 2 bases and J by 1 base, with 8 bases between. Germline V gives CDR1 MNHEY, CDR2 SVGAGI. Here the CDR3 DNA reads TGTGCCAGCAGTTACCGGGAGGGGAACACTGAAGCTTTCTTT. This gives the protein CASSYREGNTEAFF.

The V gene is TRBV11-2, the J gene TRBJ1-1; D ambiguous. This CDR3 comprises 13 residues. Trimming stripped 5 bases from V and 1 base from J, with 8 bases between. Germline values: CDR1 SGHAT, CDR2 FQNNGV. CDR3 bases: TGTGCCAGCAGCGTATACAGGAACACTGAAGCTTTCTTT. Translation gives CASSVYRNTEAFF. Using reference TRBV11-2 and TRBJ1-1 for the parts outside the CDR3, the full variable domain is EAGVAQSPRYKIIEKRQSVAFWCNPISGHATLYWYQQILGQGPKLLIQFQNNGVVDDSQLPKDRFSAERLKGVDSTLKIQPAKLEDSAVYLCASSVYRNTEAFFGQGTRLTVV.

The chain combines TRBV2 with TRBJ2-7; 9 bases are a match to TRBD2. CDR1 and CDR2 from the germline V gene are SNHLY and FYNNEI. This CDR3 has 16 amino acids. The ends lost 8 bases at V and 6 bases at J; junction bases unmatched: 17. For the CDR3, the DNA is TGTGCCAGCCAACCACACCGAGGGCGGGAGGGCGGCGAGCAGTACTTC. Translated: CASQPHRGREGGEQYF.

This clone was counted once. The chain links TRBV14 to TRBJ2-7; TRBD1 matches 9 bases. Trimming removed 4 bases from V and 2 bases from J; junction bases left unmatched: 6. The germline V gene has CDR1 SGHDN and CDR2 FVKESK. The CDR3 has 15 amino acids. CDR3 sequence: CASSPGTGSTYEQYF. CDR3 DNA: TGTGCCAGCAGCCCTGGGACAGGGTCTACCTACGAGCAGTACTTC.

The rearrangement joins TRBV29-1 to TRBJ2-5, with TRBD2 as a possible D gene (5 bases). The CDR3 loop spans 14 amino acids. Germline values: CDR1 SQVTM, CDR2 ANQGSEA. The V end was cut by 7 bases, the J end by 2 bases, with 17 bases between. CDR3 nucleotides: TGCAGCGCAACTGACGGACTCTTACAAGAGACCCAGTACTTC. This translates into CSATDGLLQETQYF.

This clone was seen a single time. The CDR3 nucleotides are TGTGCCAGCAGTCTCGGGACATTGGACTACGAGCAGTACTTC. Translation: CASSLGTLDYEQYF. The V gene is TRBV6-8, the J gene TRBJ2-7, with D maybe TRBD1 (6 bases). The length of the CDR3 is 14 residues. Trimming cost V 5 bases and J 3 bases, with 14 bases left between them. From germline, CDR1 is MNHGY and CDR2 SAAAGT.

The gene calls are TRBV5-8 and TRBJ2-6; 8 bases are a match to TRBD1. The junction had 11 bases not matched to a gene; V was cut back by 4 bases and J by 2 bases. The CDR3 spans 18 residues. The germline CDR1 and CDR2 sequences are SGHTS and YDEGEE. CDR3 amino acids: CASSPRTGLYPGANVLTF. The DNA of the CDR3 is TGTGCCAGCAGCCCACGGACAGGGTTATACCCTGGGGCCAACGTCCTGACTTTC.